Sequencing of this TCR beta chain was carried out in a study of blood T cell repertoires in COVID-19. V dropped 0 bases and J dropped 6; count of bases not matched to a gene: 2. The CDR3 consists of 15 residues. The germline CDR1 and CDR2 sequences are ENHRY and SYGVKD. Profiling relied on immunoSEQ multiplex PCR, and the TCRdb table lists in-frame clones only, not all of them. The table has about 120,000 clones, roughly 90% seen once. The material sequenced was peripheral blood. The genes are TRBV10-3 and TRBJ2-2; 9 bases map to TRBD2. This clonotype originated in a human donor with acute or convalescent COVID-19. The donor label of this sample is uncertain. The DNA of the CDR3 is TGTGCCATCAGTGAGTCGCCTAGCGGGGCCGGGGAGCTGTTTTTT. Protein sequence: CAISESPSGAGELFF.